This T cell receptor (beta chain) emerged from a study of T cells in women clearing cervical HPV infection. Measured with immunoSEQ multiplex PCR; TCRdb has only the in-frame clones, and not every one. This sample's table reports some 40,000 clones. Comments on this clone: The read terminates 3 residues before the CDR3 end, so the remaining end is supplied by the germline J gene.

Germline V CDR1 and CDR2: SGHAT, FQNNGV. This CDR3 contains 15 residues. The chain carries TRBV11-2 and TRBJ1-4; possibly TRBD1 for D (6 bases). The sequencing sample was made of blood buffy coat. This TCR derives from a woman aged 18-70 years with a cervical HPV16 infection that either progressed to CIN3+ or cleared (not recorded which). The covered CDR3 bases are TGTGCCAGCAGACAGGGTTCCTCTGGGGCCAACGTA. Protein sequence: CASRQGSSGANV. The whole CDR3 sequence is CASRQGSSGANVLFF.